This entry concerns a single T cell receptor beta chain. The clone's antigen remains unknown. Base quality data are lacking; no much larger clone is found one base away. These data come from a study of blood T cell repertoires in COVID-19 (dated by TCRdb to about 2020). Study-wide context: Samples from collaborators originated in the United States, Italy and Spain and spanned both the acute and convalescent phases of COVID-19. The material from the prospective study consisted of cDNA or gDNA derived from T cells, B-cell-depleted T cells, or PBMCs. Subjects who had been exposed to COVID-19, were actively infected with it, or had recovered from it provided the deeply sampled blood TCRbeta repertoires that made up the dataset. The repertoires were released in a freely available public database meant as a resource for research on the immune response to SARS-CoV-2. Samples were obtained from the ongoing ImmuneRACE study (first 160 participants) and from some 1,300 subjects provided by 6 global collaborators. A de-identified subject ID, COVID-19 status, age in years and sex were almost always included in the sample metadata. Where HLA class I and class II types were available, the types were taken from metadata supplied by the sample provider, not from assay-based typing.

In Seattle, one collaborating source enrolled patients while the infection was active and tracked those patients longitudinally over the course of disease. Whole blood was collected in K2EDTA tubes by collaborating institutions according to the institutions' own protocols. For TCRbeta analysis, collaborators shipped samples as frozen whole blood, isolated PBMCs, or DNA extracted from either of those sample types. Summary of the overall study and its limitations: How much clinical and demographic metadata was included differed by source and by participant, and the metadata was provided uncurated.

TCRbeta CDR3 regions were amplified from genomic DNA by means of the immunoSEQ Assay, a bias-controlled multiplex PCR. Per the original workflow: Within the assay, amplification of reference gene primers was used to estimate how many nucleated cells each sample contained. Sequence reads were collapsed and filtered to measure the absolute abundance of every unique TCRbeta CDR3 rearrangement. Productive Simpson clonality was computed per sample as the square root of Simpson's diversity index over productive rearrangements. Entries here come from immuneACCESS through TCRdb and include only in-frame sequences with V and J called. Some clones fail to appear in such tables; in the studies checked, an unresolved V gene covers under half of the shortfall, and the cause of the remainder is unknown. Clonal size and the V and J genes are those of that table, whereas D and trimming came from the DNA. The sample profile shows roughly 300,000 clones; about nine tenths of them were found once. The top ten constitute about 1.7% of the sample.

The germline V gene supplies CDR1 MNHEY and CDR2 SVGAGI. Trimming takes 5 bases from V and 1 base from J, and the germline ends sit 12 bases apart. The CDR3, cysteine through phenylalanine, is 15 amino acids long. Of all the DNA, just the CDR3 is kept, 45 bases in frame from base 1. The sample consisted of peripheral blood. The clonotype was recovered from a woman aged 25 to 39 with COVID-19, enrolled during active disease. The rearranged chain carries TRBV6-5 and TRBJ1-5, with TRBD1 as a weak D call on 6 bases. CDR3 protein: CASSPFQGSNQPQHF. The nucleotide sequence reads TGTGCCAGCAGTCCCTTTCAGGGGAGCAATCAGCCCCAGCATTTT.